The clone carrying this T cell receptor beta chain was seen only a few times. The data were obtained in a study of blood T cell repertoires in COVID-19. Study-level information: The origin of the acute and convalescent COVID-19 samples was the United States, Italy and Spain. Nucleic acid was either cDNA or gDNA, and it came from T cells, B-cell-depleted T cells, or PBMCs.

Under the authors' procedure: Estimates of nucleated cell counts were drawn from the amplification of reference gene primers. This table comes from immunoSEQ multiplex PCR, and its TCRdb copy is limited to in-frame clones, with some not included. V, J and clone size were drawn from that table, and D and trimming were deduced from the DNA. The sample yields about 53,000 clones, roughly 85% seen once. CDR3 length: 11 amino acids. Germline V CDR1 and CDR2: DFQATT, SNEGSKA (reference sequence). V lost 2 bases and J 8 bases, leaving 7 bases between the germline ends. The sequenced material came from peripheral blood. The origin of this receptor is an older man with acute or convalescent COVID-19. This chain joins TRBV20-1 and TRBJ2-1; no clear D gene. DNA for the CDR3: TGCAGTGCTAGAACAGTCCATGAGCAGTTCTTC. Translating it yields CSARTVHEQFF.